The source of this TCR beta chain is a study of blood T cell repertoires in COVID-19. Study-wide background: The study drew acute and convalescent COVID-19 samples from the United States, Italy and Spain. Sample material is recorded as cDNA or gDNA derived from T cells, B-cell-depleted T cells, or PBMCs.

Per the original methods: It was from reference gene primer amplification that nucleated cell counts were estimated. TCRdb's copy holds only in-frame clones and misses some; the assay was immunoSEQ multiplex PCR. The V and J calls and clone size were taken over from that table, and D and trimming were inferred from the DNA. The repertoire includes tens of thousands of clones, just over 85% of them detected once, and about 60% sits in the top ten. This clone has only a few counts. Trimming removed 1 base from V and 9 bases from J; junction bases left unmatched: 5. The CDR3 length is 15 residues. Germline V lookup: CDR1 SGHVS, CDR2 FNYEAQ.

Sequences were obtained from peripheral blood. The origin of this receptor is a man aged 70-80 years with acute or convalescent COVID-19. The gene calls are TRBV7-6 and TRBJ1-6; 8 bases agree with TRBD1. The CDR3 sequence is CASSLGNRGFSPLHF. CDR3 DNA sequence: TGTGCCAGCAGCTTAGGTAACAGGGGGTTTTCACCCCTCCACTTT.